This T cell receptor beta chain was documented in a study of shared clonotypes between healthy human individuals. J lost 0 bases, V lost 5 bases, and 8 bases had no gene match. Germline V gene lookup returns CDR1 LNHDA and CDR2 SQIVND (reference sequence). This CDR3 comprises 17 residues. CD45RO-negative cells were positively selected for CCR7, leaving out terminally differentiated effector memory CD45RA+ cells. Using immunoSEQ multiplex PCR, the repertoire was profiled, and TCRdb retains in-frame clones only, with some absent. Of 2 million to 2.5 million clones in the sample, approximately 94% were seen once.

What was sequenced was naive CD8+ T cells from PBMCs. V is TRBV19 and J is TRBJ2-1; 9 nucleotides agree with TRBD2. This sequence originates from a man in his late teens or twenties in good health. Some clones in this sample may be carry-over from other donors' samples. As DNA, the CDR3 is TGTGCCAGTAGTTCACAAATTAGCGGGAGCTCCTACAATGAGCAGTTCTTC. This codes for CASSSQISGSSYNEQFF.